Below are 25 T cell receptor beta chains sequenced from a single sample in a study of blood T cells in healthy people across ages. Sample-barcoded 5' priming and a J-beta primer mix drove a second PCR of 7 to 11 cycles. TCRdb analysed the 5' RACE reads with MiXCR anew, one entry per CDR3 protein. The table includes about 670,000 distinct CDR3 sequences, around 50% detected once. Source material: blood. The origin of the receptors is a woman of 80 years or more in good health.

This clonotype has more than one count but fewer than ten. The genes are TRBV7-3 and TRBJ2-2, with 7 bases that match TRBD1. From germline, CDR1 is SGHTA and CDR2 FQGTGA. CDR3 length equals 17 residues. The trim removed 4 bases at V and 0 bases at J, leaving 8 bases unmatched. CDR3 loop: CASSSKAGTANTGELFF. The CDR3 bases are TGTGCCAGCAGCTCGAAGGCCGGGACAGCGAACACCGGGGAGCTGTTTTTT.

This clonotype occurred many times. This chain uses TRBV7-2 with TRBJ2-1; no reliable D call. CDR1 is SGHTA and CDR2 is FQGNSA in the germline V gene. Trimming cost V 1 base and J 6 bases, with 10 bases left between them. The CDR3 covers 14 residues. This CDR3 reads CASSLEPLFNEQFF. The CDR3 DNA reads as TGTGCCAGCAGCTTAGAACCCCTTTTCAATGAGCAGTTCTTC.

For this clonotype: A much bigger clone sits one base away, suggesting this may be a read error. The chain links TRBV20-1 to TRBJ2-1, with 14 bases that match TRBD2. The CDR3 is 16 residues long. CDR1 is DFQATT and CDR2 is SNEGSKA in the germline V gene (reference sequence). With 2 bases clipped from V and 10 bases from J, the junction kept 10 bases outside the gene matches. The CDR3 region has the DNA TGCAGTGCTAGATGGGGGACTAGCGGGAGCTCCGGCGAGCAGTTCTTC. It yields the protein CSARWGTSGSSGEQFF.

This clonotype was seen repeatedly, ten times or more. The chain employs TRBV5-1 and TRBJ2-1; D tentatively fits TRBD1 or TRBD2 (5 bases each). CDR1 is SGHRS, CDR2 YFSETQ, per germline. The CDR3 runs 13 residues. With 3 bases removed from V and 10 bases from J, the gap between germline ends came to 14 bases. CDR3 amino acids: CASSSGSLGEQFF. CDR3 coding DNA: TGCGCCAGCAGCTCAGGGAGTCTTGGGGAGCAGTTCTTC.

This clonotype has only a few counts. The CDR3 DNA reads as TGTGCCAGCACCGAGGTCAGGTCCGGGAACACTGAAGCTTTCTTT. This translates into CASTEVRSGNTEAFF. The gene calls are TRBV12-3 or TRBV12-4 and TRBJ1-1, with unresolved D. The V and J ends lost 7 bases and 1 base respectively, with 16 bases between them. The CDR3 length is 15 residues.

This clonotype has only a few counts. J is TRBJ2-3 and V is TRBV20-1; D remains unclear. Germline V lookup: CDR1 DFQATT, CDR2 SNEGSKA (reference sequence). Trimming took 5 bases from V and 4 from J, leaving 7 bases between them. The CDR3 is 11 residues long. The CDR3 sequence is CSARWADTQYF. CDR3 DNA: TGCAGTGCTCGGTGGGCAGATACGCAGTATTTT.

This clonotype was observed at least ten times. The rearrangement links TRBV27 to TRBJ2-1; D gene ambiguous. CDR1 MNHEY and CDR2 SMNVEV come from the germline V gene (reference sequence). With 4 bases removed from V and 4 bases from J, the gap between germline ends came to 11 bases. This CDR3 region has 14 residues. Here the CDR3 reads CASSSNPTYNEQFF. DNA for the CDR3: TGTGCCAGCAGTTCCAATCCAACGTACAATGAGCAGTTCTTC.

On this clonotype: A much larger clone differs by one base, so this may be a read error. The V call is TRBV3-1, the J call TRBJ2-3; 9 bases agree with TRBD2. This CDR3 is 16 amino acids long. Germline values: CDR1 LGHDT, CDR2 YNNKEL (reference sequence). CDR3: CAGSPRTSVHTDTQYF. For the CDR3, the DNA is TGTGCCGGCAGCCCTAGGACTAGCGTGCACACAGATACGCAGTATTTT.

This clonotype was seen only a few times. V and J are TRBV12-3 or TRBV12-4 and TRBJ2-5; TRBD2 aligns across 8 bases. Trimming took 5 bases from V and 11 from J; bases not matched to a gene: 10. The CDR3 is made up of 13 amino acids. The CDR3 loop is CASSRLAYNEQYF. In DNA, the CDR3 is TGTGCCAGCAGTCGACTAGCGTACAATGAGCAGTACTTC.

This chain connects TRBV27 to TRBJ2-5; TRBD1 matches 7 bases. The CDR3 has 15 residues. Germline assignment: CDR1 MNHEY and CDR2 SMNVEV (reference sequence). V shed 6 bases, J shed 4 bases, and the junction held 11 bases outside the gene matches. The CDR3 loop is CASSSHRDSGETQYF. The CDR3 nucleotides are TGTGCCAGCAGCAGTCACCGGGACAGCGGAGAGACCCAGTACTTC.

This rearrangement joins TRBV6-1 to TRBJ2-1; D is unresolved. The CDR3 extends over 15 amino acids. The V gene's germline CDR1 is MNHNS and CDR2 SASEGT. Trimming stripped 0 bases from V and 1 base from J, with 7 bases between. The CDR3: CASSEAWGSYNEQFF. In nucleotides, the CDR3 is TGTGCCAGCAGTGAAGCTTGGGGATCCTACAATGAGCAGTTCTTC.

This chain connects TRBV20-1 to TRBJ1-2; 10 bases line up with TRBD1. Germline V lookup: CDR1 DFQATT, CDR2 SNEGSKA (reference sequence). There are 13 residues in the CDR3. The CDR3 sequence: CRGDRGESSGYTF. The DNA for the CDR3 is TGCAGGGGGGACAGGGGTGAGAGTTCTGGCTACACCTTC.

V is TRBV7-2 and J is TRBJ2-1; D call uncertain. Looked up from germline, CDR1 is SGHTA and CDR2 is FQGNSA. CDR3 size: 12 residues. The V end was cut by 8 bases, the J end by 9 bases, with 14 bases between. The chain's CDR3 is CASGSPGVEQFF. CDR3 coding DNA: TGTGCCAGCGGCTCTCCTGGGGTTGAGCAGTTCTTC.

Worth noting for this clonotype: A much larger clone lies a single base off, so this may be a read error. V gene TRBV20-1 combines with J gene TRBJ2-3, with D possibly TRBD1 on 6 matching bases. There are 16 residues in the CDR3. CDR1 and CDR2 from the germline V gene are DFQATT and SNEGSKA (reference sequence). With 4 bases removed from V and 2 bases from J, the gap between germline ends came to 19 bases. CDR3 amino acids: CSAIRPYRANTDTQYF. The CDR3 DNA is TGCAGTGCTATCCGCCCCTACAGGGCTAACACAGATACGCAGTATTTT.

The chain employs TRBV7-6 and TRBJ2-7, with D possibly matching TRBD1 (5 bases). The last part of the DNA fits TRBJ2-5 better; the J call may be wrong. Germline V gene data show CDR1 as SGHVS and CDR2 as FNYEAQ. The length of the CDR3 is 14 residues. CDR3 loop: CASSENVGEETQYF. The CDR3 nucleotides read TGTGCCAGCAGCGAGAATGTAGGGGAAGAGACCCAGTACTTC.

This clonotype was detected only a few times. The J gene is TRBJ2-1, the V gene TRBV28, with 7 bases aligning to TRBD2. The CDR3 runs to 14 residues. With 6 bases clipped from V and 6 bases from J, the junction kept 8 bases outside the gene matches. The germline V gene encodes CDR1 MDHEN and CDR2 SYDVKM. The chain's CDR3 is CASSLRTRFNEQFF. In nucleotides, the CDR3 is TGTGCCAGCAGCCTGAGGACTAGATTCAATGAGCAGTTCTTC.

This clonotype was found many times. This chain links TRBV7-2 with TRBJ2-3; 8 nucleotides align to TRBD2. This CDR3 has 15 residues. Germline-derived CDR1 and CDR2 are SGHTA and FQGNSA. Trimming at V came to 0 bases and at J to 4 bases, leaving 3 bases not matched to a gene. The CDR3 region has the DNA TGTGCCAGCAGCTTAGCCGGACTAGCCGCAGATACGCAGTATTTT. Translation: CASSLAGLAADTQYF.

In its sample, this clonotype was seen a few times. The chain recombines TRBV10-3 with TRBJ1-1; D might be TRBD1 (6 bases). Germline V CDR1 and CDR2: ENHRY, SYGVKD. The germline V and J ends were trimmed by 6 bases and 10 bases, with 15 bases remaining between them. CDR3 length: 12 amino acids. The CDR3: CAISLQGLGAFF. The CDR3 DNA is TGTGCCATCAGCTTACAGGGTTTAGGAGCTTTCTTT.

The chain couples TRBV29-1 to TRBJ1-5; D is uncertain. V lost 5 bases, J lost 7 bases, and 21 bases lay in between. CDR1 SQVTM and CDR2 ANQGSEA come from the germline V gene. The CDR3 is 15 amino acids. Here the CDR3 DNA reads TGCAGCGTTTCCCCTGGACGCGGAGCGAACCAGCCCCAGCATTTT. Encoded protein: CSVSPGRGANQPQHF.

This clonotype was counted a few times. The DNA for the CDR3 is TGTGCCAGCAGCCCAGGTGGGGCAGCGGGAGGGTATGAGCAGTTCTTC. It yields the protein CASSPGGAAGGYEQFF. The chain recombines TRBV7-9 with TRBJ2-1; 10 nucleotides match TRBD2. V shed 5 bases, J shed 8 bases, and the junction held 12 bases outside the gene matches. Germline CDR1 and CDR2: SEHNR and FQNEAQ (reference sequence). The CDR3 runs to 16 residues.

The chain recombines TRBV4-3 with TRBJ2-7; D gene uncertain. The V end was cut by 0 bases, the J end by 4 bases, with 13 bases between. The CDR3 contains 15 residues. Germline V gene lookup returns CDR1 LGHNA and CDR2 YSLEER. The CDR3 here is CASSQDRGRVYEQYF. In DNA form, the CDR3 reads TGCGCCAGCAGCCAAGATCGAGGCAGAGTATACGAGCAGTACTTC.

As regards this clonotype: A read error is the likely source, as a far larger clone sits one nucleotide away. In DNA form, the CDR3 reads TGTGCCAGCAGTCGAGTGGGAGGGTCCTACGAGCAGTACTTC. Residues: CASSRVGGSYEQYF. This sequence joins TRBV12-3 or TRBV12-4 and TRBJ2-7; 7 nucleotides agree with TRBD2. The CDR3 runs 14 residues. With V trimmed by 5 bases and J by 1 base, 5 bases remained unmatched.

This clonotype was seen a few times. The chain joins TRBV5-1 to TRBJ2-3; TRBD2 agrees at 9 bases. Per germline, CDR1 SGHRS and CDR2 YFSETQ. This CDR3 has 16 residues. J lost 2 bases, V lost 1 base, and 5 bases had no gene match. DNA for the CDR3: TGCGCCAGCAGCTTGCGGCCTAGCGGGGCCACAGATACGCAGTATTTT. It translates to CASSLRPSGATDTQYF.

Ten or more counts support this clonotype. This rearrangement joins TRBV5-1 to TRBJ2-1; 8 nucleotides agree with TRBD1. From germline, CDR1 is SGHRS and CDR2 YFSETQ. With V trimmed by 3 bases and J by 3 bases, 5 bases remained unmatched. The CDR3 runs 15 residues. CDR3 loop: CASSSGQGYYNEQFF. DNA for the CDR3: TGCGCCAGCAGCTCCGGACAGGGTTACTACAATGAGCAGTTCTTC. Full variable domain (outside the CDR3, taken from reference TRBV5-1 and TRBJ2-1): KAGVTQTPRYLIKTRGQQVTLSCSPISGHRSVSWYQQTPGQGLQFLFEYFSETQRNKGNFPGRFSGRQFSNSRSEMNVSTLELGDSALYLCASSSGQGYYNEQFFGPGTRLTVL.

Note on this clonotype: At one boundary the junction diverges from the germline segment, which might be a read error. V gene TRBV5-1 combines with J gene TRBJ1-6; a weak D match, TRBD1 (5 bases). Per germline, CDR1 SGHRS and CDR2 YFSETQ. This CDR3 contains 15 residues. The CDR3 sequence is CASTLGGTKNSPLHF. The CDR3 DNA reads as TGTGCCAGCACCTTGGGTGGGACCAAGAATTCACCCCTCCACTTT.